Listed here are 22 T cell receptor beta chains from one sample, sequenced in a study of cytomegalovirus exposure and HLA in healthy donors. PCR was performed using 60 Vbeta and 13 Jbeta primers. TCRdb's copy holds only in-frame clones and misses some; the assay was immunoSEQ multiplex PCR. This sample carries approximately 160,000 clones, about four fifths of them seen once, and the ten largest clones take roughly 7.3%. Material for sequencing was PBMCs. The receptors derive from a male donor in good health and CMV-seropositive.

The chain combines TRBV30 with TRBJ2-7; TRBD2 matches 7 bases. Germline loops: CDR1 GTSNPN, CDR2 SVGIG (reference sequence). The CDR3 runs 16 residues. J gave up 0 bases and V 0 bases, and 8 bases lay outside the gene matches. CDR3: CAWSVPRSGGSYEQYF. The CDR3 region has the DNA TGTGCCTGGAGTGTACCCAGGTCGGGGGGCTCCTACGAGCAGTACTTC.

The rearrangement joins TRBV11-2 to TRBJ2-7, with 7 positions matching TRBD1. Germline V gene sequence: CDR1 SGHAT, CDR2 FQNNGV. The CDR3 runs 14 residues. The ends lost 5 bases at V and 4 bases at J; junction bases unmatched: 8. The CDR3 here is CASSHRQGTYEQYF. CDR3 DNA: TGTGCCAGCAGCCATCGACAGGGAACTTACGAGCAGTACTTC.

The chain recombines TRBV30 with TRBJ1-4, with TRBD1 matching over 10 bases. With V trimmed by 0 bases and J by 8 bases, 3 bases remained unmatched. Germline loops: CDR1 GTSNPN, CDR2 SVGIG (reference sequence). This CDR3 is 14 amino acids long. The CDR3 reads CAWSVGTGAEKLFF. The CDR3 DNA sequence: TGTGCCTGGAGTGTAGGGACAGGGGCCGAAAAACTGTTTTTT. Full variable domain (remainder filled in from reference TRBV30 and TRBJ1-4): SQTIHQWPATLVQPVGSPLSLECTVEGTSNPNLYWYRQAAGRGLQLLFYSVGIGQISSEVPQNLSASRPQDRQFILSSKKLLLSDSGFYLCAWSVGTGAEKLFFGSGTQLSVL.

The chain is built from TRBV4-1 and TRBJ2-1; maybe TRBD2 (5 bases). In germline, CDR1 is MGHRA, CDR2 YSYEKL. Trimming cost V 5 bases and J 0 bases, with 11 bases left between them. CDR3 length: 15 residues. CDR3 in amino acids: CASSLDWSSYNEQFF. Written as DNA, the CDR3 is TGCGCCAGCAGCTTGGACTGGAGCTCCTACAATGAGCAGTTCTTC.

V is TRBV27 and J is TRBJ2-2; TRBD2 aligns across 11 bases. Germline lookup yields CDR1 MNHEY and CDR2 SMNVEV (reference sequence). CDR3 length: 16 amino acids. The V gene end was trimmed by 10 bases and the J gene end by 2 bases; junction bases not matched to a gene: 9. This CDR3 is CATKKTSGGNTGELFF. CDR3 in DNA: TGTGCCACCAAAAAAACTAGCGGGGGAAACACCGGGGAGCTGTTTTTT.

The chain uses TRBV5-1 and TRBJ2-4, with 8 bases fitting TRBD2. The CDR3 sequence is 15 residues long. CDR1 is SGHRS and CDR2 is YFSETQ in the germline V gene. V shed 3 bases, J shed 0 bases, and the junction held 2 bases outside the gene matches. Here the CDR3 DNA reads TGCGCCAGCAGCTCCCTAGCGGGAGCCAAAAACATTCAGTACTTC. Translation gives CASSSLAGAKNIQYF.

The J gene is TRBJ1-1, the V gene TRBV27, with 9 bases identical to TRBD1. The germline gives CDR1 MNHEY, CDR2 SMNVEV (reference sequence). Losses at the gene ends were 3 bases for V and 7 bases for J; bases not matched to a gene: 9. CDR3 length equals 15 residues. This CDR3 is CASSFGQGMDGEAFF. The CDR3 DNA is TGTGCCAGCAGTTTCGGACAGGGGATGGATGGTGAAGCTTTCTTT.

The CDR3 sequence is CASSLRRGGEAFF. The CDR3 nucleotides read TGTGCCAGCAGCTTAAGGAGGGGAGGTGAAGCTTTCTTT. The chain links TRBV7-2 to TRBJ1-1, with D possibly being TRBD1 (5 bases). CDR1 and CDR2 from the germline V gene are SGHTA and FQGNSA. This CDR3 has 13 residues. V was shortened by 2 bases and J by 7 bases, with 11 bases between the two germline ends.

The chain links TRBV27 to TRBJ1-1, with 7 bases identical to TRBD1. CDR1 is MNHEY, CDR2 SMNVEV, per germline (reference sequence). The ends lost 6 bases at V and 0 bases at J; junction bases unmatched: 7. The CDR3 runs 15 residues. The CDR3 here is CASRLQGNLNTEAFF. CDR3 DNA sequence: TGTGCCAGCAGGTTACAGGGGAACCTGAACACTGAAGCTTTCTTT.

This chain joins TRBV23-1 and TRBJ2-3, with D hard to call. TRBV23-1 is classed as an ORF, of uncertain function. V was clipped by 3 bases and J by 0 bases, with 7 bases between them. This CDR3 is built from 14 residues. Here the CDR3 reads CASSHRPSTDTQYF. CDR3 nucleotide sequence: TGCGCCAGCAGTCACCGTCCTAGCACAGATACGCAGTATTTT.

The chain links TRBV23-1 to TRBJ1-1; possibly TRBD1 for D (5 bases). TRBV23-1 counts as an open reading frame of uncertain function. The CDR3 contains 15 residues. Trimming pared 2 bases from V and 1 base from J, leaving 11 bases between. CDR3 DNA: TGCGCCAGCAGTCAAGACCCCAGGGAGAACACTGAAGCTTTCTTT. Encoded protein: CASSQDPRENTEAFF.

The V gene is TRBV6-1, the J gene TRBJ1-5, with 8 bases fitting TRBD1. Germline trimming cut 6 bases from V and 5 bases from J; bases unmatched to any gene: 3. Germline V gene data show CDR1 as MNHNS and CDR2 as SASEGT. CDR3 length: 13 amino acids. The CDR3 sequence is CASSLQGDQPQHF. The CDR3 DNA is TGTGCCAGCAGCCTACAGGGGGATCAGCCCCAGCATTTT.

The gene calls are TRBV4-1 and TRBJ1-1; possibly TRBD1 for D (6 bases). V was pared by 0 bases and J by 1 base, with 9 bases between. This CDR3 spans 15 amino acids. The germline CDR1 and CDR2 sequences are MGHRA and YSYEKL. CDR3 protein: CASSQETGGNTEAFF. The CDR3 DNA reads TGCGCCAGCAGCCAAGAGACAGGAGGGAACACTGAAGCTTTCTTT.

Written as DNA, the CDR3 is TGTGCCAGCAGCCCACGACTAGCGGAAGAGACCCAGTACTTC. Amino acid sequence: CASSPRLAEETQYF. The chain recombines TRBV7-2 with TRBJ2-5, with 9 bases identical to TRBD2. V shed 5 bases, J shed 3 bases, and the junction held 4 bases outside the gene matches. The CDR3 is 14 residues long. The germline V gene has CDR1 SGHTA and CDR2 FQGNSA.

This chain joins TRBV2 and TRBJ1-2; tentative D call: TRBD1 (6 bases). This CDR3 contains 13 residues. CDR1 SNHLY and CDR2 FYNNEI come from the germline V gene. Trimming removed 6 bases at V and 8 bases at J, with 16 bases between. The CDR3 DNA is TGTGCCAGCAGATCGGACAGCTCGGGGGGCTACACCTTC. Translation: CASRSDSSGGYTF.

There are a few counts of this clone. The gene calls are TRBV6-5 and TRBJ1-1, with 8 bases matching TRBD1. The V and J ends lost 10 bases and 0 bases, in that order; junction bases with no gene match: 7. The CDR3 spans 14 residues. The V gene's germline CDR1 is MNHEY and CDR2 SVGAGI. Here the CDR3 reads CATGQGGVNTEAFF. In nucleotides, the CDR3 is TGTGCCACCGGACAGGGAGGGGTGAACACTGAAGCTTTCTTT.

This CDR3 is CASALPLKRPDRGVYGYTF. The DNA of the CDR3 is TGTGCTAGTGCCCTGCCGCTCAAACGCCCGGACAGGGGGGTCTATGGCTACACCTTC. This chain connects TRBV12-5 to TRBJ1-2; 10 nucleotides align to TRBD1. In germline, CDR1 is LGHNT, CDR2 FRNRAP. The trim removed 7 bases at V and 4 bases at J, leaving 21 bases unmatched. There are 19 residues in the CDR3.

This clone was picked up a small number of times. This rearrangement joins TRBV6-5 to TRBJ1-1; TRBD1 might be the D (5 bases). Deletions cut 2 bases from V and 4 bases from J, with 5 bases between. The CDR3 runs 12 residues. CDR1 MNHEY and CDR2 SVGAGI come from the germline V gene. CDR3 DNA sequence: TGTGCCAGCAGTTACGGGGCCACTGAAGCTTTCTTT. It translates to CASSYGATEAFF.

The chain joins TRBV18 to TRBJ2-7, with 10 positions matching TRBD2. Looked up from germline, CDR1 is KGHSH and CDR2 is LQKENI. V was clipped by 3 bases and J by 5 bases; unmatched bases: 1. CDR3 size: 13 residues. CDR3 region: CASSPGLANEQYF. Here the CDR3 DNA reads TGTGCCAGCTCACCGGGACTAGCGAACGAGCAGTACTTC. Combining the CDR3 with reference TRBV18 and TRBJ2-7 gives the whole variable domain NAGVMQNPRHLVRRRGQEARLRCSPMKGHSHVYWYRQLPEEGLKFMVYLQKENIIDESGMPKERFSAEFPKEGPSILRIQQVVRGDSAAYFCASSPGLANEQYFGPGTRLTVT.

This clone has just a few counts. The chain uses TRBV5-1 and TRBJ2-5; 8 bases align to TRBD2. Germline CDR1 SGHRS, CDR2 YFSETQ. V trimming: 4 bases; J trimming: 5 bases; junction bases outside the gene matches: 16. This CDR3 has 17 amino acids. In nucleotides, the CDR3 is TGCGCCAGCAGCACCCTAGGTGTCGGGGGGGCCGCCGAGACCCAGTACTTC. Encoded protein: CASSTLGVGGAAETQYF.

The CDR3 region is CASSITPGTGDGYTF. CDR3 coding DNA: TGTGCCAGCAGCATCACACCCGGGACAGGGGATGGCTACACCTTC. The chain is built from TRBV5-6 and TRBJ1-2; the match to TRBD1 covers 10 bases. This CDR3 contains 15 residues. Trimming removed 4 bases from V and 6 bases from J; junction bases left unmatched: 9. CDR1 and CDR2 (germline): SGHDT, YYEEEE. Complete variable domain (other parts from reference TRBV5-6 and TRBJ1-2): DAGVTQSPTHLIKTRGQQVTLRCSPKSGHDTVSWYQQALGQGPQFIFQYYEEEERQRGNFPDRFSGHQFPNYSSELNVNALLLGDSALYLCASSITPGTGDGYTFGSGTRLTVV.

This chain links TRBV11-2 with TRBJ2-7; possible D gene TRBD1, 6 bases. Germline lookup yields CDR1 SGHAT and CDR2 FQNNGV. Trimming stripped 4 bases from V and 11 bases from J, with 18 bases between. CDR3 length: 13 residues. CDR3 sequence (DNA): TGTGCCAGCAGCTCCCAGGGGTCCGACGGGGAGTACTTC. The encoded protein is CASSSQGSDGEYF.